This T cell receptor beta chain appears in the sequencing data of a study of blood T cell repertoires in COVID-19 (dated by TCRdb to the early 2020s). Regarding the research as a whole: ImmuneRACE Cohort 3 recovered participants were defined by two consecutive negative NP/OP PCR tests, healthcare professional clearance, or symptom resolution. The dataset comprised deeply sampled blood TCRbeta repertoires from subjects exposed to, actively infected with, or recovered from COVID-19. The repertoires were released in a freely available public database intended as a resource for research on the immune response to SARS-CoV-2. The collaborator samples originated in the United States, Italy and Spain and spanned the acute and convalescent phases of COVID-19. HLA class I and class II types, where available, came from metadata supplied by the sample provider rather than from assay-based typing. Sample metadata almost always included a de-identified subject ID, COVID-19 status, age in years and sex. The material from the prospective study consisted of cDNA or gDNA derived from T cells, B-cell-depleted T cells, or PBMCs. Samples came from the ongoing ImmuneRACE study (first 160 participants) plus 1,254 subjects from 6 global collaborators.

The immunoSEQ Assay, a bias-controlled multiplex PCR, was used to amplify TCRbeta CDR3 regions from genomic DNA. Under the source paper's analysis protocol: Within the assay, amplification of reference gene primers was used to estimate how many nucleated cells each sample contained. To quantify the absolute abundance of each unique TCRbeta CDR3 rearrangement, sequence reads were collapsed and filtered. For each sample, productive Simpson clonality was calculated by taking the square root of Simpson's diversity index across productive rearrangements. TCRdb carries this immuneACCESS record with in-frame sequences only. Its versions omit some clonotypes, under half of them owing to an unresolved V gene in the studies checked, with the rest unexplained. That table furnishes V, J and clone size, whereas the DNA furnished D and trimming. Counted in this sample were under 200,000 clones; approximately 90% of them appeared once. The ten most abundant clones make up around 23% of the sample.

The germline V gene encodes CDR1 LNHNV and CDR2 YYDKDF (reference sequence). Reading from cysteine to phenylalanine, the CDR3 counts 14 amino acids. Just CDR3 DNA is preserved here, 42 bases in frame from base 1. V is pared back by 1 base and J by 0 bases, with 6 bases lying between the germline termini. Enrolling through a virtual design, the prospective study's participants ranged in age from roughly 18 to 100 years and lived across around 25 United States geographic areas. In the prospective study, cohorts were assigned on the basis of participant-reported clinical history obtained from a screening survey and a study questionnaire. Each participant in the prospective study had whole blood, serum and a nasopharyngeal or oropharyngeal swab collected by mobile phlebotomists. Over a roughly 2-month period, participants in the prospective study had the option of providing additional blood draws and questionnaires. Before DNA extraction, blood samples from the prospective study were shipped at room temperature or frozen.

In regard to this clone: What this receptor recognizes is not known. Per-base quality was not reported, and no clone a single base away is much larger than it.

What the study reported, not specific to this receptor: The amount of clinical and demographic metadata varied by source and participant and was provided uncurated.

Sequencing was carried out using PBMCs or T cells enriched from blood (not recorded which). This receptor was identified in a woman aged 40 to 50 in a cohort exposed to, infected with or recovered from COVID-19 (not recorded which). The chain couples TRBV15 to TRBJ1-1; a confident D gene designation cannot be given. In nucleotide form, the sequence is TGTGCCACCAGCAGAGTACAACTGAACACTGAAGCTTTCTTT. Its coded protein is CATSRVQLNTEAFF.